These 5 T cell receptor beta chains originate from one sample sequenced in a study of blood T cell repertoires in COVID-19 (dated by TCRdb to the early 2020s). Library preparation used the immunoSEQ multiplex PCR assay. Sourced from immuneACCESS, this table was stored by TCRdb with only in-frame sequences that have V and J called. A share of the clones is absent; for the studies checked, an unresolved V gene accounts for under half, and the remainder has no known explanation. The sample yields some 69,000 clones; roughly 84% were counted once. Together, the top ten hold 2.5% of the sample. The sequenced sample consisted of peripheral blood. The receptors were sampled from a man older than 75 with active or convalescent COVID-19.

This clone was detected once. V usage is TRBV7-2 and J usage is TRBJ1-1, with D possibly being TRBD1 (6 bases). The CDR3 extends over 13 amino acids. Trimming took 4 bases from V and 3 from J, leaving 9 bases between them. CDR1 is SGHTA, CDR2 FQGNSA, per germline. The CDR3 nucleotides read TGTGCCAGCAGCTGGCGACAGGACACTGAAGCTTTCTTT. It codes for CASSWRQDTEAFF.

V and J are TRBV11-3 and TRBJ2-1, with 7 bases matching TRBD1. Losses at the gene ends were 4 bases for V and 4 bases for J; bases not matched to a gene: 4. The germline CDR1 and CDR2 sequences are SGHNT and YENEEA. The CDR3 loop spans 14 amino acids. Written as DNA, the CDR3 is TGTGCCAGCAGCTACAGGGGAGCTTACAATGAGCAGTTCTTC. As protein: CASSYRGAYNEQFF.

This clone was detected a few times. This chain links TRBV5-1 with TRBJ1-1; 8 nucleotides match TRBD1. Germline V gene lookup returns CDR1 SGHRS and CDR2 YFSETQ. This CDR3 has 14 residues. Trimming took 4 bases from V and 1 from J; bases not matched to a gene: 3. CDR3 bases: TGCGCCAGCAGCCCCGGGACAGGGAACACTGAAGCTTTCTTT. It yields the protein CASSPGTGNTEAFF. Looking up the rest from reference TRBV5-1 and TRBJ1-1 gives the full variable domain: KAGVTQTPRYLIKTRGQQVTLSCSPISGHRSVSWYQQTPGQGLQFLFEYFSETQRNKGNFPGRFSGRQFSNSRSEMNVSTLELGDSALYLCASSPGTGNTEAFFGQGTRLTVV.

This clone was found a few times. CDR3 residues: CASSEVAENTEAFF. In DNA form, the CDR3 reads TGTGCCAGCAGTGAAGTGGCGGAGAACACTGAAGCTTTCTTT. The chain recombines TRBV2 with TRBJ1-1; unclear D gene. Germline V CDR1 and CDR2: SNHLY, FYNNEI. The CDR3 is 14 amino acids. V was pared by 1 base and J by 1 base, with 7 bases between.

The CDR3, as DNA: TGTGCCAGCAGTGTTATGGGGGAGGCTCAGCCCCAGCATTTT. This translates into CASSVMGEAQPQHF. The chain links TRBV2 to TRBJ1-5; D might be TRBD1 (5 bases). The CDR3 is made up of 14 amino acids. Trimming pared 4 bases from V and 6 bases from J, leaving 13 bases between. CDR1 is SNHLY, CDR2 FYNNEI, per germline.